These T cell receptor beta chains were read from a single sample in a study of beta chain features in type 1 diabetes. Measured with immunoSEQ multiplex PCR; TCRdb has only the in-frame clones, and not every one. The sample yields nearly 700,000 clones, under 15% seen once. The sequenced sample consisted of naive CD4+ T cells from blood. These receptors all stem from a man aged 18-30 years with type 1 diabetes. The CDR3 runs from the conserved cysteine through the conserved F or W. D genes are given only for firm matches. Only some rows state a clone size, as once, few, many or a class for expanded clones.

clone size: -; CDR3 length: 16; V gene: TRBV14; J gene: TRBJ2-5; D gene: -; CDR3 protein: CASSQLPQATEETQYF; CDR3 DNA: TGTGCCAGCAGCCAACTACCACAGGCCACCGAGGAGACCCAGTACTTC
clone size: few; CDR3 length: 15; V gene: TRBV7-9; J gene: TRBJ1-2; D gene: -; CDR3 protein: CASSLVGRKSYGYTF; CDR3 DNA: TGTGCCAGCAGCTTAGTAGGCAGGAAGTCCTATGGCTACACCTTC
clone size: many; CDR3 length: 13; V gene: TRBV30; J gene: TRBJ1-1; D gene: -; CDR3 protein: CAWSVLGNTEAFF; CDR3 DNA: TGTGCCTGGAGTGTACTAGGGAACACTGAAGCTTTCTTT
clone size: few; CDR3 length: 13; V gene: TRBV5-1; J gene: TRBJ1-2; D gene: -; CDR3 protein: CASTAGNNYGYTF; CDR3 DNA: TGCGCCAGCACGGCGGGGAATAACTATGGCTACACCTTC
clone size: -; CDR3 length: 15; V gene: TRBV9; J gene: TRBJ2-3; D gene: -; CDR3 protein: CASSVGGGLTDTQYF; CDR3 DNA: TGTGCCAGCAGCGTAGGAGGGGGGCTCACAGATACGCAGTATTTT
clone size: few; CDR3 length: 15; V gene: TRBV19; J gene: TRBJ2-1; D gene: TRBD2; CDR3 protein: CASNAGTSSDNEQFF; CDR3 DNA: TGTGCCAGTAACGCCGGGACTAGCAGCGACAATGAGCAGTTCTTC
clone size: -; CDR3 length: 14; V gene: TRBV28; J gene: TRBJ2-1; D gene: -; CDR3 protein: CASSLTLAYNEQFF; CDR3 DNA: TGTGCCAGCAGTTTAACGCTGGCCTACAATGAGCAGTTCTTC
clone size: -; CDR3 length: 15; V gene: TRBV30; J gene: TRBJ2-2; D gene: TRBD1; CDR3 protein: CAWKTGAANTGELFF; CDR3 DNA: TGTGCCTGGAAAACAGGGGCTGCGAACACCGGGGAGCTGTTTTTT
clone size: few; CDR3 length: 15; V gene: TRBV6-5; J gene: TRBJ2-6; D gene: -; CDR3 protein: CASSLLGDGANVLTF; CDR3 DNA: TGTGCCAGCAGTTTACTAGGTGATGGGGCCAACGTCCTGACTTTC
clone size: -; CDR3 length: 14; V gene: TRBV7-9; J gene: TRBJ1-2; D gene: -; CDR3 protein: CASSLPRGPYGYTF; CDR3 DNA: TGTGCCAGCAGCTTACCCAGGGGTCCCTATGGCTACACCTTC
clone size: -; CDR3 length: 14; V gene: TRBV5-6; J gene: TRBJ2-4; D gene: -; CDR3 protein: CASSLEGDKPIQYF; CDR3 DNA: TGTGCCAGCAGCTTAGAGGGGGACAAACCCATTCAGTACTTC
clone size: few; CDR3 length: 12; V gene: TRBV27; J gene: TRBJ2-2; D gene: -; CDR3 protein: CASRPGGGELFF; CDR3 DNA: TGTGCCAGCAGGCCCGGAGGGGGGGAGCTGTTTTTT
clone size: -; CDR3 length: 12; V gene: TRBV2; J gene: TRBJ2-1; D gene: -; CDR3 protein: CASGRRGEEQFF; CDR3 DNA: TGTGCCAGCGGCCGCAGGGGCGAGGAGCAGTTCTTC
clone size: -; CDR3 length: 15; V gene: TRBV19; J gene: TRBJ1-2; D gene: TRBD1; CDR3 protein: CASSIGQGGAGGYTF; CDR3 DNA: TGTGCCAGTAGTATAGGGCAAGGGGGCGCGGGAGGCTACACCTTC